The 2 T cell receptor beta chains below all came from one sample that was sequenced in a study of CD8 T cells in ankylosing spondylitis (dated by TCRdb to between 2016 and 2019). Receptor libraries were prepared by 5' RACE. TCRdb names Illumina HiSeq 2500 as the instrument used. The raw public data were reprocessed by TCRdb itself: fastp quality trimming at Q25, MiXCR clonotype calling, in-frame beta chains only. Here each entry gathers all rows of one CDR3 protein and keeps the most common genes and DNA. This sample comprises about 260,000 distinct CDR3 sequences, 20% of them detected only once. 7.5% to 9.5% of the sample rests with the top ten. The specimen was blood, either unsorted or a sorted T cell fraction (not recorded which). The receptors derive from a male donor with ankylosing spondylitis or in good health (not recorded which).

This clonotype has more than one count but fewer than ten. At one end, the junction sequence differs from germline, possibly due to a read error. The chain combines TRBV20-1 with TRBJ2-3; D is ambiguous. Germline values: CDR1 DFQATT, CDR2 SNEGSKA (reference sequence). This CDR3 is built from 13 residues. DNA of the CDR3: TGCAGTGCAAGAGACGACCCCACAGATACGCAGTATTTT. Its translation: CSARDDPTDTQYF.

This clonotype was seen ten or more times. The gene calls are TRBV29-1 and TRBJ2-1; 8 positions agree with TRBD2. Germline CDR1 is SQVTM and CDR2 is ANQGSEA. V was pared by 4 bases and J by 3 bases, with 5 bases of the junction left unmatched. The CDR3 is 14 amino acids. The CDR3 protein is CSVAGREVYNEQFF. CDR3 DNA sequence: TGCAGCGTTGCCGGGCGGGAGGTCTACAATGAGCAGTTCTTC.